The 13 T cell receptor beta chains in this list originate from one sample, sequenced in a study of somatic mutations in cytotoxic T cells in rheumatoid arthritis. Sequencing was performed with immunoSEQ multiplex PCR; in TCRdb, only in-frame clones are kept and a portion is missing. Counted here are about 15,000 clones, around nine tenths occurring once; the ten biggest clones make up more than 15%. Sample: CD4+ T cells sorted from blood. Source of these receptors: a man in his 70s with rheumatoid arthritis.

The chain has TRBV6-6 and TRBJ2-1; D unresolved. CDR3 length equals 15 residues. Trimming pared 5 bases from V and 1 base from J, leaving 12 bases between. Germline CDR1 is MNHNY and CDR2 is SVGAGI (reference sequence). This CDR3 is CASSRFPSSYNEQFF. The CDR3 DNA follows: TGTGCCAGCAGTCGCTTCCCGAGTTCCTACAATGAGCAGTTCTTC.

V is TRBV7-3 and J is TRBJ2-5; 7 bases line up with TRBD2. CDR3 size: 16 residues. J lost 4 bases, V lost 2 bases, and 10 bases had no gene match. In germline, CDR1 is SGHTA, CDR2 FQGTGA. The CDR3 DNA reads as TGTGCCAGCAGCTTACAAGGCGGGAGCGACGGAGAGACCCAGTACTTC. Its protein is CASSLQGGSDGETQYF.

The genes are TRBV6-6 and TRBJ1-1; D is possibly TRBD1 (6 bases). V was cut by 5 bases and J by 0 bases, with 10 bases left in between. Per germline, CDR1 MNHNY and CDR2 SVGAGI (reference sequence). The CDR3 loop spans 14 amino acids. CDR3 protein: CASSRDTMNTEAFF. CDR3 sequence (DNA): TGTGCCAGCAGTCGGGACACCATGAACACTGAAGCTTTCTTT.

The V call is TRBV10-2, the J call TRBJ1-4, with 7 positions matching TRBD1. Germline V CDR1 and CDR2: WSHSY, SAAADI. V was pared by 9 bases and J by 8 bases, with 9 bases of the junction left unmatched. This CDR3 region has 13 residues. The CDR3 DNA reads as TGCGCCAGTCGGGACAGCGCGAGGGAAAAACTGTTTTTT. Protein product: CASRDSAREKLFF.

This rearrangement joins TRBV7-3 to TRBJ2-3; TRBD1 aligns across 9 bases. The CDR3 is 15 amino acids. Germline assignment: CDR1 SGHTA and CDR2 FQGTGA. After removal of 5 bases from V and 1 base from J, the junction contained 4 bases not matched to a gene. CDR3 amino acids: CASSQQGARTDTQYF. In DNA, the CDR3 is TGTGCCAGCAGCCAACAGGGGGCCCGCACAGATACGCAGTATTTT. Full variable domain (remainder filled in from reference TRBV7-3 and TRBJ2-3): GAGVSQTPSNKVTEKGKYVELRCDPISGHTALYWYRQSLGQGPEFLIYFQGTGAADDSGLPNDRFFAVRPEGSVSTLKIQRTERGDSAVYLCASSQQGARTDTQYFGPGTRLTVL.

The chain links TRBV6-1 to TRBJ1-1, with a tentative D call TRBD1 (5 bases). Trimming left V 6 bases short and J 5 bases short, with 13 bases between. The CDR3 is 13 residues long. Germline V lookup: CDR1 MNHNS, CDR2 SASEGT. The CDR3 is CASRVWQGTEAFF. CDR3 DNA sequence: TGTGCCAGCAGGGTCTGGCAGGGTACTGAAGCTTTCTTT.

The chain has TRBV12-5 and TRBJ2-2, with D possibly TRBD2 on 6 matching bases. V lost 5 bases and J lost 3, with 13 bases in between. The V gene's germline CDR1 is LGHNT and CDR2 FRNRAP. The length of the CDR3 is 15 residues. CDR3 sequence: CASGPGEPYTGELFF. The DNA for the CDR3 is TGTGCTAGTGGTCCGGGAGAGCCTTACACCGGGGAGCTGTTTTTT.

This rearrangement joins TRBV6-5 to TRBJ1-4; a weak D match, TRBD1 (5 bases). Germline V CDR1 and CDR2: MNHEY, SVGAGI. The CDR3 extends over 14 amino acids. V shed 5 bases and J shed 12 bases, with 19 bases lying between them. The CDR3 DNA sequence: TGTGCCAGCAGTCCCCGGGGGGGTGCGGGCGAACTGTTTTTT. This translates into CASSPRGGAGELFF.

This chain uses TRBV18 with TRBJ1-2; 11 bases are shared with TRBD1. The V gene end was trimmed by 4 bases and the J gene end by 5 bases; junction bases not matched to a gene: 3. Germline lookup yields CDR1 KGHSH and CDR2 LQKENI. This CDR3 is 14 amino acids long. The CDR3 DNA is TGTGCCAGCTCACAGGGACAGGGGGAATATGGCTACACCTTC. Protein: CASSQGQGEYGYTF.

The chain recombines TRBV7-6 with TRBJ1-5, with a tentative D call TRBD1 (5 bases). Germline V gives CDR1 SGHVS, CDR2 FNYEAQ. This CDR3 contains 17 residues. The V and J ends lost 2 bases and 0 bases respectively, with 14 bases between them. As DNA, the CDR3 is TGTGCCAGCAGCTTACGGGGGGGGGATTATAGCAATCAGCCCCAGCATTTT. Amino acid sequence: CASSLRGGDYSNQPQHF.

J is TRBJ2-2 and V is TRBV2, with D hard to call. Trimming cost V 4 bases and J 0 bases, with 9 bases left between them. The CDR3 consists of 15 residues. CDR1 is SNHLY and CDR2 is FYNNEI in the germline V gene. For the CDR3, the DNA is TGTGCCAGCAGTGTTGCGGATCCGAACACCGGGGAGCTGTTTTTT. This gives the protein CASSVADPNTGELFF.

CDR3 in amino acids: CASGDGTSNEKLFF. The CDR3 DNA is TGTGCCAGCGGGGACGGGACTAGTAATGAAAAACTGTTTTTT. This rearrangement joins TRBV6-1 to TRBJ1-4; tentatively, D is TRBD1 (5 bases). CDR3 size: 14 residues. Germline lookup yields CDR1 MNHNS and CDR2 SASEGT. Trimming stripped 8 bases from V and 4 bases from J, with 14 bases between.

The chain has TRBV5-1 and TRBJ2-3; 8 nucleotides match TRBD2. The CDR3 runs 15 residues. Germline CDR1 reads SGHRS; CDR2 reads YFSETQ. Trimming removed 5 bases from V and 2 bases from J; junction bases left unmatched: 7. CDR3 loop: CASRLGGALTDTQYF. The DNA for the CDR3 is TGCGCCAGCAGGCTCGGGGGGGCCCTCACAGATACGCAGTATTTT.